One sample yielded the 17 T cell receptor beta chains listed below, sequenced in a study of post-analysis software for immune sequencing data. These receptors have no identified antigens. The TCR beta cDNA libraries carried unique molecular identifiers. From the PCR reads, TCRdb called clonotypes with MiXCR, one entry per CDR3 protein. The table records 450,000 or so distinct CDR3 sequences, 45% of them present only once. Study results and caveats: Comparison of patients with controls showed about 5 TRBV segments more frequent in patients, TRBV5-6, TRBV5-1 and TRBV20-1 among them.

Sequenced input: blood. Source of these receptors: a girl aged 5-17 years with multiple sclerosis.

The chain employs TRBV5-1 and TRBJ2-2, with TRBD1 matching 8 bases. V shed 5 bases and J 0 bases; nucleotides not matched to a gene: 0. Germline CDR1 reads SGHRS; CDR2 reads YFSETQ. The CDR3 is 14 residues long. The chain's CDR3 is CASRDRANTGELFF. For the CDR3, the DNA is TGCGCCAGCAGGGACAGGGCGAACACCGGGGAGCTGTTTTTT.

The CDR3 nucleotides read TGTGCCAGCAGTTTATCAACAGGAATGGAAGCTTTCTTT. Its protein product is CASSLSTGMEAFF. The V call is TRBV27, the J call TRBJ1-1; maybe TRBD1 (5 bases). The length of the CDR3 is 13 residues. V was shortened by 0 bases and J by 8 bases, with 10 bases between the two germline ends. Germline V gene data show CDR1 as MNHEY and CDR2 as SMNVEV (reference sequence).

This CDR3 is CSARSSLASSYNEQFF. The CDR3 region has the DNA TGCAGTGCTAGGTCCTCCCTAGCGAGCTCCTACAATGAGCAGTTCTTC. The V and J genes are TRBV20-1 and TRBJ2-1, with D perhaps TRBD2 (6 bases). Germline V gene data show CDR1 as DFQATT and CDR2 as SNEGSKA (reference sequence). Trimming pared 3 bases from V and 0 bases from J, leaving 15 bases between. The CDR3 length is 16 residues.

This clonotype was observed a single time. V is TRBV7-2 and J is TRBJ1-4; D is undetermined. Germline CDR1 is SGHTA and CDR2 is FQGNSA. The CDR3 sequence is 17 residues long. Deletions cut 2 bases from V and 0 bases from J, with 13 bases between. The CDR3 region has the DNA TGTGCCAGCAGCTTACGCAGTGGGGTCGCAACTAATGAAAAACTGTTTTTT. Its protein product is CASSLRSGVATNEKLFF. Variable domain in full (rest from reference TRBV7-2 and TRBJ1-4): GAGVSQSPSNKVTEKGKDVELRCDPISGHTALYWYRQSLGQGLEFLIYFQGNSAPDKSGLPSDRFSAERTGGSVSTLTIQRTQQEDSAVYLCASSLRSGVATNEKLFFGSGTQLSVL.

The table lists this clonotype with a few counts. The CDR3 here is CSDADRANTEAFF. CDR3 coding DNA: TGCAGTGACGCGGACAGAGCAAACACTGAAGCTTTCTTT. The chain joins TRBV20-1 to TRBJ1-1; TRBD1 might be the D (6 bases). This CDR3 contains 13 residues. The V gene lost 7 bases and the J gene lost 2 bases, with 14 bases spanning the gap. CDR1 and CDR2 from the germline V gene are DFQATT and SNEGSKA (reference sequence).

There are a few counts of this clonotype. This chain links TRBV29-1 with TRBJ2-5, with 9 positions matching TRBD2. The tail of the sequence fits TRBJ2-7 better, so the J call may be wrong. Germline V gene sequence: CDR1 SQVTM, CDR2 ANQGSEA. The CDR3 length is 15 residues. CDR3 in amino acids: CSVEDRAGGPYEQYF. CDR3 in DNA: TGCAGCGTTGAAGATCGGGCGGGAGGGCCCTACGAGCAGTACTTC.

This sequence joins TRBV2 and TRBJ1-2; D remains ambiguous. Trimming stripped 5 bases from V and 3 bases from J, with 16 bases between. There are 15 residues in the CDR3. Germline V gene sequence: CDR1 SNHLY, CDR2 FYNNEI. The CDR3 spells CASSPDLEPDYGYTF. CDR3 sequence (DNA): TGTGCCAGCAGTCCTGATCTGGAACCGGACTATGGCTACACCTTC.

This clonotype was seen only a few times. V usage is TRBV10-2 and J usage is TRBJ2-5; tentative D call: TRBD1 (6 bases). Trimming removed 7 bases from V and 3 bases from J, with 12 bases in between. Per the germline V gene, CDR1 is WSHSY and CDR2 is SAAADI. CDR3 length: 13 amino acids. CDR3 sequence reads: CASKVSGEETQYF. CDR3 nucleotides: TGCGCCAGCAAAGTTTCAGGGGAAGAGACCCAGTACTTC.

V usage is TRBV25-1 and J usage is TRBJ1-4; no clear D gene. The germline V gene encodes CDR1 MGHDK and CDR2 SYGVNS. This CDR3 is 14 amino acids long. The germline V and J ends were trimmed by 1 base and 4 bases, with 7 bases remaining between them. CDR3 in amino acids: CASSESGINEKLFF. The CDR3, as DNA: TGTGCCAGCAGTGAATCCGGGATTAATGAAAAACTGTTTTTT.

This chain links TRBV20-1 with TRBJ2-1, with 14 bases matching TRBD2. Looked up from germline, CDR1 is DFQATT and CDR2 is SNEGSKA (reference sequence). The V and J ends lost 2 bases and 5 bases, in that order; junction bases with no gene match: 2. There are 15 residues in the CDR3. The CDR3 sequence is CSARLGLAGDNEQFF. CDR3 DNA: TGCAGTGCTAGACTGGGACTAGCGGGAGACAATGAGCAGTTCTTC.

This clonotype was seen a handful of times. V gene TRBV24-1 combines with J gene TRBJ2-6; TRBD1 aligns across 12 bases. Germline CDR1 KGHDR, CDR2 SFDVKD. Trimming removed 2 bases from V and 2 bases from J; junction bases left unmatched: 6. The CDR3 extends over 19 amino acids. The CDR3 DNA sequence: TGTGCCACCAGTGATTCTGCGGGACAGGGGGCGACTGGGGCCAACGTCCTGACTTTC. Its translation: CATSDSAGQGATGANVLTF.

The chain is built from TRBV5-5 and TRBJ1-5; TRBD1 might be the D (5 bases). The germline V gene encodes CDR1 SGHKS and CDR2 YYEKEE (reference sequence). This CDR3 comprises 17 residues. V was trimmed by 3 bases and J by 7 bases, leaving 23 bases between them. In nucleotides, the CDR3 is TGTGCCAGCAGCTCTGTGAGTAGGGGTACGGCCTGGCAGCCCCAGCATTTT. It translates to CASSSVSRGTAWQPQHF.

This clonotype occurred a few times. The rearrangement joins TRBV6-5 to TRBJ2-5, with 11 bases lining up with TRBD2. V shed 6 bases, J shed 5 bases, and the junction held 8 bases outside the gene matches. The CDR3 is 15 amino acids. CDR1 and CDR2 (germline): MNHEY, SVGAGI. As DNA, the CDR3 is TGTGCCAGCAGGGGGGGACTAGCGGTACAGGAGACCCAGTACTTC. It encodes CASRGGLAVQETQYF.

This clonotype was seen a few times. This chain connects TRBV6-6 to TRBJ2-7; unclear D gene. CDR1 is MNHNY, CDR2 SVGAGI, per germline (reference sequence). The CDR3 has 12 residues. V lost 6 bases, J lost 4 bases, and 10 bases lay in between. This CDR3 reads CASSMKSYEQYF. CDR3 DNA: TGTGCCAGCAGCATGAAGAGTTACGAGCAGTACTTC.

In its sample, this clonotype was seen a few times. The chain is built from TRBV28 and TRBJ1-5; the match to TRBD1 covers 8 bases. Germline CDR1 and CDR2: MDHEN and SYDVKM. V shed 6 bases, J shed 6 bases, and the junction held 10 bases outside the gene matches. CDR3 length: 15 residues. The DNA for the CDR3 is TGTGCCAGCAGACAGGGGGGAAGTTCCGGTCAGCCCCAGCATTTT. Protein sequence: CASRQGGSSGQPQHF. The entire variable domain, with the rest obtained from reference TRBV28 and TRBJ1-5, is as follows: DVKVTQSSRYLVKRTGEKVFLECVQDMDHENMFWYRQDPGLGLRLIYFSYDVKMKEKGDIPEGYSVSREKKERFSLILESASTNQTSMYLCASRQGGSSGQPQHFGDGTRLSIL.

This clonotype was recorded a few times. The chain combines TRBV29-1 with TRBJ2-5; no clear D. The CDR3 extends over 12 amino acids. The V gene's germline CDR1 is SQVTM and CDR2 ANQGSEA. V dropped 5 bases and J dropped 5 bases, with 12 bases sitting between them. The DNA for the CDR3 is TGCAGCGTTTTGTTTGGATCGGAGACCCAGTACTTC. Amino acid sequence: CSVLFGSETQYF.

J is TRBJ2-3 and V is TRBV7-3; 7 nucleotides line up with TRBD2. The junction had 2 bases not matched to a gene; V was cut back by 2 bases and J by 0 bases. The germline CDR1 and CDR2 sequences are SGHTA and FQGTGA. The CDR3 has 15 residues. The CDR3 reads CASSLVGLSTDTQYF. In DNA form, the CDR3 reads TGTGCCAGCAGCTTAGTGGGACTAAGCACAGATACGCAGTATTTT.